The T cell receptor (beta chain) described here comes from a study of shared T cell receptors in the human thymus. CDR1 is MNHEY and CDR2 is SMNVEV in the germline V gene (reference sequence). The germline V and J ends were trimmed by 5 bases and 3 bases, with 17 bases remaining between them. The length of the CDR3 is 15 residues. Profiled with immunoSEQ multiplex PCR; TCRdb holds only in-frame clones, not every one. The sample yields hundreds of thousands of clones, around 95% seen once. The TCR was taken from a human donor. The chain employs TRBV27 and TRBJ2-7; TRBD1 or TRBD2 may be the D gene (5 bases each). Sequenced input: thymocytes. This CDR3 is CASSISPGQGYEQYF. CDR3 nucleotides: TGTGCCAGCAGTATCTCTCCGGGGCAAGGCTACGAGCAGTACTTC.